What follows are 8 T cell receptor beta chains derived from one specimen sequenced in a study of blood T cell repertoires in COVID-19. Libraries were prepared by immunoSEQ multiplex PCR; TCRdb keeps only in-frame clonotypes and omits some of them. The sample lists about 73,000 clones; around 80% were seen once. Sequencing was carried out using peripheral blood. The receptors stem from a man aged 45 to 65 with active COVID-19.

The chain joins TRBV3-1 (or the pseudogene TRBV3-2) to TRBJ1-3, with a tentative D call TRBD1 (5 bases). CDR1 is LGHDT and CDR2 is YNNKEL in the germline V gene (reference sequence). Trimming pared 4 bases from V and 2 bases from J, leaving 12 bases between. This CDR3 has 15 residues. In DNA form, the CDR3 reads TGTGCCAGCAGCCCAAGGAGGGGCGCTGGAAACACCATATATTTT. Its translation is CASSPRRGAGNTIYF.

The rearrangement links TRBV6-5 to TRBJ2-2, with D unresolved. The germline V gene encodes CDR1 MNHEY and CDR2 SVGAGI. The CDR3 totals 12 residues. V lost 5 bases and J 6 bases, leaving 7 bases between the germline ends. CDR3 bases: TGTGCCAGCAGTACCCGGGCCGGGGAGCTGTTTTTT. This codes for CASSTRAGELFF.

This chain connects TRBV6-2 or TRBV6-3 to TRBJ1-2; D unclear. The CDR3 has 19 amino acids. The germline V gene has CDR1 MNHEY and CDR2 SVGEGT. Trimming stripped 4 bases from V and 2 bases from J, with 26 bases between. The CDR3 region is CASSSSLGRLTRSNYGYTF. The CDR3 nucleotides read TGTGCCAGCAGTTCCTCTCTCGGGAGACTCACCCGGTCCAACTATGGCTACACCTTC.

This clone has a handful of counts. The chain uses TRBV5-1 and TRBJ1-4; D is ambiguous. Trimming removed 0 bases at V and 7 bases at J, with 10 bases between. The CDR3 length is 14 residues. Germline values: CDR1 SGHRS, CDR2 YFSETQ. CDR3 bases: TGCGCCAGCAGCTTGGCCCCGACAAGTGAAAAACTGTTTTTT. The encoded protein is CASSLAPTSEKLFF.

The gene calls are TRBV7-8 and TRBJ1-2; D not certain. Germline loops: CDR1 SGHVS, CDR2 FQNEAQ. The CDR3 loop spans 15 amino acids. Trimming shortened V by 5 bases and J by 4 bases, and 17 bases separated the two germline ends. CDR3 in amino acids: CASSPAGGRGYGYTF. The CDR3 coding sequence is TGTGCCAGCAGCCCCGCTGGAGGGCGCGGCTATGGCTACACCTTC.

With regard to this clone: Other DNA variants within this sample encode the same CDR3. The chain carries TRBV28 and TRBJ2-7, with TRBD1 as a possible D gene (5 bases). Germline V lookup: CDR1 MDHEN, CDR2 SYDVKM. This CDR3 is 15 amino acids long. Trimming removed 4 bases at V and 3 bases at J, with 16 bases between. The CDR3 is CASSSIGVGFYEQYF. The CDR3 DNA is TGTGCCAGCAGTTCTATAGGGGTAGGTTTCTACGAGCAGTACTTC.

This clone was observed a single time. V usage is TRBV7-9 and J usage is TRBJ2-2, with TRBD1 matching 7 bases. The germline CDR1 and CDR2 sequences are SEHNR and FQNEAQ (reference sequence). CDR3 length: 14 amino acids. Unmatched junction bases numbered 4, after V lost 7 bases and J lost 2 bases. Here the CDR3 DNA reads TGTGCCAGCAAGGGGGCGACCAACACCGGGGAGCTGTTTTTT. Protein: CASKGATNTGELFF.

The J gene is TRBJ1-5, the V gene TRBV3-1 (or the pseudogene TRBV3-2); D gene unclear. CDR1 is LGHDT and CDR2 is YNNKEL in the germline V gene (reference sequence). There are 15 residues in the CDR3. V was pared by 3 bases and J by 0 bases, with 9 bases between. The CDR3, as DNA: TGTGCCAGCAGCCAGGGCACGCATAGCAATCAGCCCCAGCATTTT. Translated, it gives CASSQGTHSNQPQHF.